The next 15 T cell receptor beta chains were all read from a single sample in a study of blood T cell repertoires in COVID-19. Only in-frame clones appear in the TCRdb table, and some are missing; sequencing was by immunoSEQ multiplex PCR. The top ten clones hold roughly 4.8% of a sample with 73,000 or so clones, roughly four fifths of them seen once. Sequenced sample: peripheral blood. The origin of the receptors is a woman aged 60-75 years with acute or convalescent COVID-19.

V usage is TRBV6-1 and J usage is TRBJ2-3; D gene unclear. The germline V gene has CDR1 MNHNS and CDR2 SASEGT. The CDR3 loop spans 14 amino acids. V lost 3 bases, J lost 2 bases, and 9 bases lay in between. DNA of the CDR3: TGTGCCAGCAGTGATATACAGAACACAGATACGCAGTATTTT. Protein product: CASSDIQNTDTQYF.

This chain links TRBV7-2 with TRBJ1-1; D is unresolved. The CDR3 is made up of 15 amino acids. The V gene lost 5 bases and the J gene lost 1 base, with 14 bases spanning the gap. The germline V gene has CDR1 SGHTA and CDR2 FQGNSA. CDR3 coding DNA: TGTGCCAGCAGCGTAGACTCCCGTGCGAACACTGAAGCTTTCTTT. Translated, it gives CASSVDSRANTEAFF.

The rearrangement uses TRBV5-6 and TRBJ1-5; possible D gene TRBD1, 5 bases. The CDR3 is 17 residues long. From germline, CDR1 is SGHDT and CDR2 YYEEEE. Trimming took 1 base from V and 5 from J, leaving 19 bases between them. The CDR3 sequence is CASSLSLGVLGDQPQHF. The CDR3 DNA reads as TGTGCCAGCAGCTTGTCTCTTGGGGTTTTAGGGGATCAGCCCCAGCATTTT.

The chain recombines TRBV5-1 with TRBJ2-1; 7 positions match TRBD2. The CDR3 covers 15 residues. Germline values: CDR1 SGHRS, CDR2 YFSETQ. V was clipped by 4 bases and J by 7 bases; unmatched bases: 11. The DNA for the CDR3 is TGCGCCAGCAGCCGGGGGGAGGGAGGCAGGAATGAGCAGTTCTTC. Translating gives CASSRGEGGRNEQFF.

The chain is built from TRBV7-8 and TRBJ2-2; D not resolved. The V end was cut by 5 bases, the J end by 1 base, with 5 bases between. The CDR3 has 13 residues. Germline V gene sequence: CDR1 SGHVS, CDR2 FQNEAQ. The CDR3 here is CASSTQNTGELFF. The CDR3 region has the DNA TGTGCCAGCAGCACACAGAACACCGGGGAGCTGTTTTTT.

The chain uses TRBV9 and TRBJ1-6, with 7 bases matching TRBD1. With 0 bases clipped from V and 8 bases from J, the junction kept 8 bases outside the gene matches. The CDR3 is made up of 16 amino acids. Germline V gene lookup returns CDR1 SGDLS and CDR2 YYNGEE. CDR3 amino acids: CASSVGLGTAHSPLHF. The CDR3 nucleotides read TGTGCCAGCAGCGTAGGGCTAGGGACAGCCCATTCACCCCTCCACTTT.

The chain combines TRBV12-3 or TRBV12-4 with TRBJ2-1; D is unresolved. V was shortened by 5 bases and J by 10 bases, with 12 bases between the two germline ends. The CDR3 extends over 12 amino acids. This CDR3 is CASSGPGKEQFF. The CDR3 nucleotides read TGTGCCAGCAGTGGGCCCGGCAAAGAGCAGTTCTTC.

The chain recombines TRBV7-9 with TRBJ1-4; 8 nucleotides agree with TRBD1. The germline V gene encodes CDR1 SEHNR and CDR2 FQNEAQ (reference sequence). After removal of 4 bases from V and 7 bases from J, the junction contained 5 bases not matched to a gene. The CDR3 runs 14 residues. The CDR3 is CASSSGQGGEKLFF. The CDR3 DNA reads as TGTGCCAGCAGCTCCGGACAGGGAGGTGAAAAACTGTTTTTT.

The gene calls are TRBV4-2 and TRBJ1-1, with D tentatively TRBD1 (5 bases). This CDR3 spans 12 amino acids. Between the trimmed V and J ends, which lost 1 base and 8 bases, there was a span of 8 bases. CDR1 is LGHNA, CDR2 YNFKEQ, per germline. The CDR3 loop is CASSQGRQEAFF. DNA of the CDR3: TGTGCCAGCAGCCAAGGCCGACAGGAAGCTTTCTTT.

The J gene is TRBJ1-4, the V gene TRBV7-9; 7 bases line up with TRBD1. This CDR3 is 17 amino acids long. The ends lost 3 bases at V and 0 bases at J; junction bases unmatched: 7. Germline CDR1 SEHNR, CDR2 FQNEAQ (reference sequence). The chain's CDR3 is CASSFDRADPTNEKLFF. The CDR3 DNA reads as TGTGCCAGCAGCTTTGACAGGGCGGACCCAACTAATGAAAAACTGTTTTTT.

The chain recombines TRBV25-1 with TRBJ2-2; 7 nucleotides agree with TRBD1. Germline assignment: CDR1 MGHDK and CDR2 SYGVNS. This CDR3 is built from 11 residues. V lost 10 bases and J lost 5; bases outside the gene matches: 1. CDR3 sequence reads: CATTGTGELFF. As DNA, the CDR3 is TGTGCCACGACAGGGACCGGGGAGCTGTTTTTT.

The V and J genes are TRBV5-1 and TRBJ1-2; D might be TRBD1 (5 bases). The CDR3 spans 14 residues. CDR1 SGHRS and CDR2 YFSETQ come from the germline V gene. The germline V and J ends were trimmed by 0 bases and 3 bases, with 9 bases remaining between them. The CDR3 sequence is CASSLGIGDYGYTF. The CDR3, as DNA: TGCGCCAGCAGCTTGGGGATAGGGGACTATGGCTACACCTTC.

This chain uses TRBV18 with TRBJ1-6, with 9 nucleotides matching TRBD1. V dropped 2 bases and J dropped 8; count of bases not matched to a gene: 4. CDR3 length equals 15 residues. Looked up from germline, CDR1 is KGHSH and CDR2 is LQKENI. The DNA of the CDR3 is TGTGCCAGCTCACCAGGACAGGGGATAGATTCACCCCTCCACTTT. It yields the protein CASSPGQGIDSPLHF.

This clone turned up a few times. DNA for the CDR3: TGTGCCAGCAGCGTGACAAGTGGTGGCTACACCTTC. This encodes CASSVTSGGYTF. The chain recombines TRBV6-5 with TRBJ1-2; D is undetermined. CDR3 size: 12 residues. The germline gives CDR1 MNHEY, CDR2 SVGAGI. The V gene lost 6 bases and the J gene lost 7 bases, with 12 bases spanning the gap.

This chain uses TRBV2 with TRBJ1-5, with TRBD1 matching over 11 bases. The CDR3 totals 13 residues. CDR1 is SNHLY, CDR2 FYNNEI, per germline. V shed 6 bases, J shed 8 bases, and the junction held 3 bases outside the gene matches. CDR3 DNA: TGTGCCAGCAGGGGGGGACAGGGGGAGCCCCAGCATTTT. It specifies CASRGGQGEPQHF.